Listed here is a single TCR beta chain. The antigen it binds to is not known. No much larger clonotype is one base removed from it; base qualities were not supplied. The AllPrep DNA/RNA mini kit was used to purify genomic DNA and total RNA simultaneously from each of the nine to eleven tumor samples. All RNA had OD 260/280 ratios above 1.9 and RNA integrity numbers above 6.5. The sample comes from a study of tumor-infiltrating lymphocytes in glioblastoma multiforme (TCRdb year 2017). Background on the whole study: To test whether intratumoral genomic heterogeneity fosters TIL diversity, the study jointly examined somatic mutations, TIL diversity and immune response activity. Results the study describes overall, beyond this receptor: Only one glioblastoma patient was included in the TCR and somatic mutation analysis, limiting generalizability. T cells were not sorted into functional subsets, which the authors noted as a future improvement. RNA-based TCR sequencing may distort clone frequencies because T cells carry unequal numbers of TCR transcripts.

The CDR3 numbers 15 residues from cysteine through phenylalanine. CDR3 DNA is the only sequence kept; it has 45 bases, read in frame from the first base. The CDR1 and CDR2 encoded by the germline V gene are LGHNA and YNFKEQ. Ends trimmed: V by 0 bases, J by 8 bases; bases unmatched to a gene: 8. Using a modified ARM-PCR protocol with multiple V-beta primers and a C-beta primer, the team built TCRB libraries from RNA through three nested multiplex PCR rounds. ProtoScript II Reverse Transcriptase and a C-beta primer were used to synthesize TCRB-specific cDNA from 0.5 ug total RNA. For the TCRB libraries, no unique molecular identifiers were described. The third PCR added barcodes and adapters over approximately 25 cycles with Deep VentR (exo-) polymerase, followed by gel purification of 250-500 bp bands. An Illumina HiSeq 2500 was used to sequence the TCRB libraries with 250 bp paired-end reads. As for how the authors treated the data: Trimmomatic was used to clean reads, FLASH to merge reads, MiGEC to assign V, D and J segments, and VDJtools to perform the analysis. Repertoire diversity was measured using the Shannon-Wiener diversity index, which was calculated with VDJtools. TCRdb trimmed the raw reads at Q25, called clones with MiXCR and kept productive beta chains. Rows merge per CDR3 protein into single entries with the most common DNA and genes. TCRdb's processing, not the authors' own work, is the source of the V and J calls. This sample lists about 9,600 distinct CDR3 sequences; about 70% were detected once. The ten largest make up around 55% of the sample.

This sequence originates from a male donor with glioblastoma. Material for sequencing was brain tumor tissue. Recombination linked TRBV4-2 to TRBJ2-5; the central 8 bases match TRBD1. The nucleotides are TGTGCCAGCAGCCAAGATCAGGGGGCCTTACAAACCCAGTACTTC. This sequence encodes CASSQDQGALQTQYF.